This T cell receptor (beta chain) was captured by sequencing in a study of PD-L1 blockade in urothelial cancer. On the study more broadly: Analyses used blood from 3 weeks (second dose) and 6 weeks after treatment start. Study conclusions and caveats: Durable-benefit patients showed greater tumor-associated blood clone expansion at 3 weeks.

Time point indicated: pretreatment peripheral blood. Locally advanced or metastatic urothelial carcinoma affected all patients. Concerning this clone itself: The antigen remains undetermined.

This CDR3 comprises 13 residues. Between the trimmed V and J ends, which lost 6 bases and 5 bases, there was a span of 13 bases. CDR1 and CDR2 from the germline V gene are MRHNA and SNTAGT. Profiling relied on immunoSEQ multiplex PCR, and the TCRdb table lists in-frame clones only, not all of them. There are roughly 39,000 clones in the sample; roughly nine tenths occur only once, and approximately 10% lies in the top ten. The clonotype originates from a woman in her fifties or sixties with urothelial cancer. Sequencing used PBMCs, obtained around atezolizumab (anti-PD-L1) treatment. The chain couples TRBV6-4 to TRBJ1-2; D call uncertain. CDR3 sequence (DNA): TGTGCCAGCAGCGAGGGAGGGCTTTATGGCTACACCTTC. Its translation is CASSEGGLYGYTF.